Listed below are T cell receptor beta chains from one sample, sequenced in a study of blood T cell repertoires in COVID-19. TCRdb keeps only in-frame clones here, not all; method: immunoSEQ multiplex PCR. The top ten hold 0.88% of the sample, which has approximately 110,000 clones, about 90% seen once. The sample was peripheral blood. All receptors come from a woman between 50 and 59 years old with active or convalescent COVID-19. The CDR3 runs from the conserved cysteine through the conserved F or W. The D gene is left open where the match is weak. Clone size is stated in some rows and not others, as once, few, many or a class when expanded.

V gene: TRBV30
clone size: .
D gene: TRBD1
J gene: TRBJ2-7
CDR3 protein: CAWESTNPGTALYEQYF
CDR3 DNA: TGTGCCTGGGAATCAACCAACCCCGGGACAGCTCTTTACGAGCAGTACTTC

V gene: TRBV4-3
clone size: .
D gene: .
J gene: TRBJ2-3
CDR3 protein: CASSLLSEDTQYF
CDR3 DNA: TGCGCCAGCAGCCTACTTAGCGAGGATACGCAGTATTTT

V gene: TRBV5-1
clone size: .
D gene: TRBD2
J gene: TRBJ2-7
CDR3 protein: CASSLGPGLDYEQYF
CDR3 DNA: TGCGCCAGCAGCTTAGGCCCGGGACTAGACTACGAGCAGTACTTC

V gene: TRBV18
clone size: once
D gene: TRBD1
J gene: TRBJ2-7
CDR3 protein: CASSPAGGSYEQYF
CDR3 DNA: TGTGCCAGCTCACCGGCAGGGGGTTCCTACGAGCAGTACTTC

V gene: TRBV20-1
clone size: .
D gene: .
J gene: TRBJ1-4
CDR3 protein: CSASQGRPNEKLFF
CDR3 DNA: TGCAGTGCTAGTCAGGGAAGACCTAATGAAAAACTGTTTTTT

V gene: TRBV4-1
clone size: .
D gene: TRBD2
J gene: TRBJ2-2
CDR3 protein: CASSQGSGTRPAGELFF
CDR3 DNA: TGCGCCAGCAGCCAGGGTTCCGGGACTAGACCGGCCGGGGAGCTGTTTTTT

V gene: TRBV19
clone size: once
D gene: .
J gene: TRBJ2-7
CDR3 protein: CASSSGGSSYEQYF
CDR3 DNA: TGTGCCAGTAGTAGCGGAGGGAGCTCCTACGAGCAGTACTTC

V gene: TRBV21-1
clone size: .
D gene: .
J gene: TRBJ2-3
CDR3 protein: CAFRWAGGRADTQYF
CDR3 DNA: TGTGCCTTCCGGTGGGCGGGAGGACGGGCAGATACGCAGTATTTT

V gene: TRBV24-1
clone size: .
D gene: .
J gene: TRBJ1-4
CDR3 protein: CATSDSTVGGEKLFF
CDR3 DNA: TGTGCCACCAGTGATTCGACAGTGGGAGGAGAAAAACTGTTTTTT

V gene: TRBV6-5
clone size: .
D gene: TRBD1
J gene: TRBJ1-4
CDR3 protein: CASRLDRGREKLFF
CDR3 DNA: TGTGCCAGCCGACTGGACAGGGGTAGGGAAAAACTGTTTTTT

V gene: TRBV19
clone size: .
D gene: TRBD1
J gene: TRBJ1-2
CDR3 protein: CASSPRGTGLNYGYTF
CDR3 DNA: TGTGCCAGTAGTCCAAGGGGGACAGGGCTTAACTATGGCTACACCTTC

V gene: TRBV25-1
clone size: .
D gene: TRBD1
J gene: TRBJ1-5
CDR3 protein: CATWTGDSNQPQHF
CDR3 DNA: TGTGCCACCTGGACAGGGGATAGCAATCAGCCCCAGCATTTT

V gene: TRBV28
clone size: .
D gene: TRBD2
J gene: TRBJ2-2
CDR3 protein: CASRGLAGSGELFF
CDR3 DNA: TGTGCCAGCAGGGGACTAGCGGGCTCCGGGGAGCTGTTTTTT

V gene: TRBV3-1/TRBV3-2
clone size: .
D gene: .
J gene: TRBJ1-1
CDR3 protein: CASSQRGAGTEAFF
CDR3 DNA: TGTGCCAGCAGCCAACGGGGGGCAGGGACTGAAGCTTTCTTT